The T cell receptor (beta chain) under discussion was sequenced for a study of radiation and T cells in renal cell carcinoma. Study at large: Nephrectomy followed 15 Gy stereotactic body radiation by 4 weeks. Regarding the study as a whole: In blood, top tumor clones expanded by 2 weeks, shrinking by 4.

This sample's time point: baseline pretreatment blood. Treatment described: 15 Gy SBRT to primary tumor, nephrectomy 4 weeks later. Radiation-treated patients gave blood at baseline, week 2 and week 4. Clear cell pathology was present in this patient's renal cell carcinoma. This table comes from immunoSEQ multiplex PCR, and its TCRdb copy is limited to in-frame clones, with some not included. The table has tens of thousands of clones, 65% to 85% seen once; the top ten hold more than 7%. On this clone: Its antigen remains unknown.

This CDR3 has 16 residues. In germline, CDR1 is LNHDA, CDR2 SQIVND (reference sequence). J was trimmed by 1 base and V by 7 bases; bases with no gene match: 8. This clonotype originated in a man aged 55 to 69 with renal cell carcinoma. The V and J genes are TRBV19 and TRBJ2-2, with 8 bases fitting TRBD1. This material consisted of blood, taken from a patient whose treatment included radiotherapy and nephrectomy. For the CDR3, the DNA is TGTGCCAGTACTAGAATAGACAGGGGGAACACCGGGGAGCTGTTTTTT. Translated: CASTRIDRGNTGELFF.